Below, 19 T cell receptor beta chains from the same sample are listed, as sequenced in a study of cytomegalovirus exposure and HLA in healthy donors. Sequencing used immunoSEQ multiplex PCR; TCRdb keeps in-frame clones, though not all of them. This sample has around 170,000 clones, with less than 85% found just once. Source material: PBMCs. Receptor source: a man younger than 30 in good health and CMV-seropositive.

The chain combines TRBV15 with TRBJ1-5; possibly TRBD1 for D (6 bases). Deletions cut 1 base from V and 7 bases from J, with 17 bases between. The CDR3 contains 16 residues. Per germline, CDR1 LNHNV and CDR2 YYDKDF (reference sequence). The CDR3 DNA is TGTGCCACCAGCAGAGGGGAGGGCAGGGGTACACAGCCCCAGCATTTT. The encoded protein is CATSRGEGRGTQPQHF.

In its sample, this clone was seen once. DNA of the CDR3: TGTGCCAGCAGTTCCAGGACTAGCGTCCAGTATTTT. It codes for CASSSRTSVQYF. J is TRBJ2-3 and V is TRBV28; TRBD2 agrees at 9 bases. Losses at the gene ends were 4 bases for V and 12 bases for J; bases not matched to a gene: 5. The germline CDR1 and CDR2 sequences are MDHEN and SYDVKM. There are 12 residues in the CDR3.

This rearrangement joins TRBV28 to TRBJ1-6; TRBD1 is a possible D gene (6 bases). Trimming removed 10 bases at V and 7 bases at J, with 14 bases between. The CDR3 sequence is 13 residues long. Per the germline V gene, CDR1 is MDHEN and CDR2 is SYDVKM. CDR3 residues: CATRSGVNSPLHF. In nucleotides, the CDR3 is TGTGCCACGCGATCAGGGGTAAATTCACCCCTCCACTTT.

The J gene is TRBJ1-2, the V gene TRBV7-8; a possible D gene is TRBD1 (5 bases). Germline assignment: CDR1 SGHVS and CDR2 FQNEAQ. Trimming pared 1 base from V and 6 bases from J, leaving 12 bases between. The CDR3 loop spans 14 amino acids. Written as DNA, the CDR3 is TGTGCCAGCAGCTTAGGGGGCGGGGCGAATGGCTACACCTTC. The encoded protein is CASSLGGGANGYTF.

The chain combines TRBV7-3 with TRBJ2-3; possibly TRBD2 for D (6 bases). The V end was cut by 1 base, the J end by 1 base, with 9 bases between. The CDR3 consists of 15 residues. In germline, CDR1 is SGHTA, CDR2 FQGTGA. The CDR3 protein is CASSLMGGGTDTQYF. The CDR3 coding sequence is TGTGCCAGCAGCTTAATGGGGGGAGGCACAGATACGCAGTATTTT.

This clone was detected once. The chain couples TRBV10-3 to TRBJ2-7; 9 bases match TRBD1. J was trimmed by 4 bases and V by 1 base; bases with no gene match: 5. The germline V gene encodes CDR1 ENHRY and CDR2 SYGVKD. This CDR3 has 15 residues. The CDR3 reads CAISEFVTGGYEQYF. The DNA for the CDR3 is TGTGCCATCAGTGAGTTTGTGACAGGGGGTTACGAGCAGTACTTC.

This clone was observed at least ten times. The J gene is TRBJ2-7, the V gene TRBV28, with D perhaps matching TRBD2 (5 bases). From germline, CDR1 is MDHEN and CDR2 SYDVKM. The CDR3 covers 15 residues. Trimming left V 5 bases short and J 1 base short, with 15 bases between. DNA of the CDR3: TGTGCCAGCAGTCAACTAGGTTTCCTATCCTACGAGCAGTACTTC. Its translation: CASSQLGFLSYEQYF.

The CDR3 bases are TGTGCCAGCAGTACAGGGGAGACCCAGTACTTC. Its translation: CASSTGETQYF. The chain carries TRBV28 and TRBJ2-5, with D possibly matching TRBD1 (6 bases). V was pared by 5 bases and J by 5 bases, with 6 bases between. The germline CDR1 and CDR2 sequences are MDHEN and SYDVKM. CDR3 length: 11 amino acids. Filled out from reference TRBV28 and TRBJ2-5, the complete variable domain reads DVKVTQSSRYLVKRTGEKVFLECVQDMDHENMFWYRQDPGLGLRLIYFSYDVKMKEKGDIPEGYSVSREKKERFSLILESASTNQTSMYLCASSTGETQYFGPGTRLLVL.

The chain is built from TRBV6-5 and TRBJ2-1; 10 nucleotides align to TRBD2. Germline-derived CDR1 and CDR2 are MNHEY and SVGAGI. This CDR3 is 15 amino acids long. After removal of 7 bases from V and 9 bases from J, the junction contained 12 bases not matched to a gene. The CDR3 region has the DNA TGTGCCAGCACCCGAGAAGCGGGGGGGCGGAGTGAGCAGTTCTTC. Protein product: CASTREAGGRSEQFF.

The J gene is TRBJ2-1, the V gene TRBV9, with TRBD2 matching 9 bases. Germline assignment: CDR1 SGDLS and CDR2 YYNGEE. This CDR3 spans 17 amino acids. Trimming at V came to 0 bases and at J to 4 bases, leaving 8 bases not matched to a gene. The CDR3 region has the DNA TGTGCCAGCAGCGTAGCTTTTGTAGCGGGAGAATACAATGAGCAGTTCTTC. Protein: CASSVAFVAGEYNEQFF. Full variable domain (missing parts from reference TRBV9 and TRBJ2-1): DSGVTQTPKHLITATGQRVTLRCSPRSGDLSVYWYQQSLDQGLQFLIQYYNGEERAKGNILERFSAQQFPDLHSELNLSSLELGDSALYFCASSVAFVAGEYNEQFFGPGTRLTVL.

The gene calls are TRBV9 and TRBJ2-1; TRBD1 might be the D (6 bases). Trimming cost V 2 bases and J 1 base, with 10 bases left between them. Per germline, CDR1 SGDLS and CDR2 YYNGEE. The CDR3 has 15 amino acids. The CDR3 DNA sequence: TGTGCCAGCAGCGTGACAACAGGGTCCTACAATGAGCAGTTCTTC. Protein sequence: CASSVTTGSYNEQFF.

The chain joins TRBV11-2 to TRBJ2-5; TRBD1 agrees at 8 bases. Germline V gene data show CDR1 as SGHAT and CDR2 as FQNNGV. This CDR3 spans 15 amino acids. Trimming at V came to 3 bases and at J to 4 bases, leaving 7 bases not matched to a gene. In nucleotides, the CDR3 is TGTGCCAGCAGCTTGGGACAGGTCCTGGGAGAGACCCAGTACTTC. Amino acid sequence: CASSLGQVLGETQYF.

The chain employs TRBV10-3 and TRBJ1-1; weak D call: TRBD1 (5 bases). This CDR3 region has 15 residues. V lost 5 bases and J lost 1, with 14 bases in between. Germline CDR1 ENHRY, CDR2 SYGVKD. This CDR3 reads CAISRRAQGNTEAFF. CDR3 DNA sequence: TGTGCCATCAGTCGTCGGGCCCAGGGGAACACTGAAGCTTTCTTT.

This clone has a handful of counts. V usage is TRBV19 and J usage is TRBJ1-2; D uncertain. The V gene lost 5 bases and the J gene lost 8 bases, with 9 bases spanning the gap. Germline values: CDR1 LNHDA, CDR2 SQIVND (reference sequence). This CDR3 is 11 amino acids long. The CDR3: CASSPGSGYTF. The CDR3 bases are TGTGCCAGTAGTCCTGGGAGCGGCTACACCTTC.

The chain links TRBV29-1 to TRBJ2-7; D possibly corresponds to TRBD1 (6 bases). This CDR3 comprises 13 residues. Germline assignment: CDR1 SQVTM and CDR2 ANQGSEA. Trimming pared 0 bases from V and 4 bases from J, leaving 10 bases between. This CDR3 is CSVEDGTPYEQYF. CDR3 sequence (DNA): TGCAGCGTTGAAGATGGGACACCTTACGAGCAGTACTTC.

The chain joins TRBV5-5 to TRBJ2-1, with D perhaps matching TRBD2 (5 bases). V was shortened by 4 bases and J by 8 bases, with 19 bases between the two germline ends. CDR3 length equals 15 residues. CDR1 is SGHKS, CDR2 YYEKEE, per germline (reference sequence). The CDR3 reads CASSPIGPSSHEQFF. CDR3 DNA sequence: TGTGCCAGCAGCCCGATTGGGCCTAGCTCACATGAGCAGTTCTTC. Supplemented by reference TRBV5-5 and TRBJ2-1, the full variable domain reads DAGVTQSPTHLIKTRGQQVTLRCSPISGHKSVSWYQQVLGQGPQFIFQYYEKEERGRGNFPDRFSARQFPNYSSELNVNALLLGDSALYLCASSPIGPSSHEQFFGPGTRLTVL.

This chain uses TRBV28 with TRBJ1-2, with no clear D. CDR1 and CDR2 from the germline V gene are MDHEN and SYDVKM. CDR3 length equals 13 residues. V was cut by 9 bases and J by 0 bases, with 11 bases left in between. The CDR3 here is CASRPAANYGYTF. The CDR3 region has the DNA TGTGCCAGTCGCCCCGCAGCTAACTATGGCTACACCTTC.

In its sample, this clone was seen once. The CDR3 DNA sequence: TGCGCCAGCAGCTTGGCCGGACTAGCGGATTTCACAGATACGCAGTATTTT. It specifies CASSLAGLADFTDTQYF. This sequence joins TRBV5-1 and TRBJ2-3; 10 bases match TRBD2. The germline gives CDR1 SGHRS, CDR2 YFSETQ. After removal of 0 bases from V and 2 bases from J, the junction contained 6 bases not matched to a gene. The CDR3 totals 17 residues.

The J gene is TRBJ1-2, the V gene TRBV5-4; D may be TRBD1 (6 bases). The germline V and J ends were trimmed by 6 bases and 3 bases, with 21 bases remaining between them. Germline assignment: CDR1 SGHNT and CDR2 YYREEE (reference sequence). The length of the CDR3 is 16 residues. The CDR3 region is CASTLNDGRGDYGYTF. CDR3 coding DNA: TGTGCCAGCACGCTTAACGACGGCAGGGGAGACTATGGCTACACCTTC.